The entry below gives a single T cell receptor (beta chain) sequence along with its context. Here immunoSEQ multiplex PCR was the method, and the copy in TCRdb shows in-frame clones only, minus some. Among roughly 52,000 clones listed, about 82% were seen once. This entry belongs to a study of blood T cell repertoires in COVID-19. V shed 0 bases and J 9 bases; nucleotides not matched to a gene: 3. The CDR3 is 16 amino acids. Germline-derived CDR1 and CDR2 are MNHEY and SVGAGI. What was sequenced was peripheral blood. The source is a human donor in a cohort sampled during active COVID-19. This rearrangement joins TRBV6-5 to TRBJ1-6; 12 positions agree with TRBD1. The DNA of the CDR3 is TGTGCCAGCAGTTACTCCGGGACAGGGGGCGCTTCACCCCTCCACTTT. This encodes CASSYSGTGGASPLHF.